These 22 T cell receptor beta chains were sequenced from one sample in a study of blood T cell repertoires in COVID-19 (dated by TCRdb to 2018 to 2020). The library was made by the immunoSEQ multiplex PCR assay. The immuneACCESS repertoire file appears here via TCRdb, limited to in-frame rearrangements. These files lack a portion of the clones; in checked studies, under half of the deficit traces to unresolved V genes, and the cause of the others is not known. This sample gives hundreds of thousands of clones in total; more than 75% of them show up just once. Jointly, the top ten make up 3.5% to 4.5% of the sample. Specimen: PBMCs or T cells enriched from blood (not recorded which). The source is a man aged 30 to 39 with acute COVID-19.

The CDR3 protein is CASSEAGTAYGYTF. The CDR3 nucleotides are TGTGCCAGCAGTGAAGCAGGGACAGCCTATGGCTACACCTTC. This chain uses TRBV6-1 with TRBJ1-2; 7 bases are shared with TRBD1. Germline lookup yields CDR1 MNHNS and CDR2 SASEGT. Trimming took 0 bases from V and 4 from J; bases not matched to a gene: 2. The CDR3 loop spans 14 amino acids.

The genes are TRBV5-1 and TRBJ1-3, with a possible D match to TRBD1 (6 bases). The CDR3 covers 15 residues. The germline CDR1 and CDR2 sequences are SGHRS and YFSETQ. V was clipped by 4 bases and J by 0 bases, with 11 bases between them. The CDR3, as DNA: TGCGCCAGCAGCCCGGGGGGGGCCTCTGGAAACACCATATATTTT. The encoded protein is CASSPGGASGNTIYF.

The CDR3, as DNA: TGTGCCAGCAGTTACGCAGGGAAGACTAATGAAAAACTGTTTTTT. Translation gives CASSYAGKTNEKLFF. This chain connects TRBV6-5 to TRBJ1-4, with D possibly matching TRBD1 (5 bases). The germline CDR1 and CDR2 sequences are MNHEY and SVGAGI. This CDR3 comprises 15 residues. V lost 2 bases and J lost 2, with 9 bases in between.

This clone was observed a single time. The chain recombines TRBV7-2 with TRBJ1-1; 9 positions agree with TRBD1. The germline gives CDR1 SGHTA, CDR2 FQGNSA. With V trimmed by 5 bases and J by 1 base, 2 bases remained unmatched. The CDR3 has 14 amino acids. Written as DNA, the CDR3 is TGTGCCAGCAGCCTACAGGGGGCGAACACTGAAGCTTTCTTT. It codes for CASSLQGANTEAFF.

Of note for this clone: At one boundary the junction diverges from the germline segment, which might be a read error. V gene TRBV7-3 combines with J gene TRBJ1-2; 10 bases fit TRBD1. Germline V gives CDR1 SGHTA, CDR2 FQGTGA. This CDR3 has 16 residues. As DNA, the CDR3 is TGTGCCAGCAGCGTAACCGGGACAGGGGATTACTATGGCTACACCTTC. The encoded protein is CASSVTGTGDYYGYTF.

This chain connects TRBV28 to TRBJ1-5; 7 bases agree with TRBD1. This CDR3 is 13 amino acids long. With 7 bases clipped from V and 3 bases from J, the junction kept 3 bases outside the gene matches. CDR1 MDHEN and CDR2 SYDVKM come from the germline V gene. The CDR3 loop reads CASIDRVNQPQHF. The CDR3 DNA follows: TGTGCCAGCATCGACAGGGTCAATCAGCCCCAGCATTTT.

This rearrangement joins TRBV6-5 to TRBJ1-3, with TRBD1 as a possible D gene (5 bases). With 10 bases removed from V and 4 bases from J, the gap between germline ends came to 14 bases. Looked up from germline, CDR1 is MNHEY and CDR2 is SVGAGI. CDR3 length equals 13 residues. In DNA, the CDR3 is TGTGCCACCGAACAGGCTCTCGGAAACACCATATATTTT. Its translation is CATEQALGNTIYF.

V usage is TRBV23-1 and J usage is TRBJ2-1; possible D gene TRBD2, 6 bases. TRBV23-1 is labeled an ORF, and its function is uncertain. This CDR3 comprises 15 residues. V was pared by 5 bases and J by 7 bases, with 18 bases between. The CDR3 reads CASSDLGEVINEQFF. For the CDR3, the DNA is TGCGCCAGCAGTGATTTGGGGGAGGTGATAAATGAGCAGTTCTTC.

V gene TRBV5-1 combines with J gene TRBJ1-4; no definite D call. Per germline, CDR1 SGHRS and CDR2 YFSETQ. V shed 4 bases and J shed 3 bases, with 13 bases lying between them. The CDR3 has 15 residues. The CDR3 DNA is TGCGCCAGCAGCCGCTCTCTCGAGTCTAATGAAAAACTGTTTTTT. It is translated as CASSRSLESNEKLFF.

This chain joins TRBV7-3 and TRBJ2-7; the D gene is possibly TRBD1 (6 bases). The V and J ends lost 3 bases and 4 bases respectively, with 16 bases between them. The CDR3 runs 15 residues. Germline V gene sequence: CDR1 SGHTA, CDR2 FQGTGA. In DNA form, the CDR3 reads TGTGCCAGCAGCTTGCAGGGGATGGGGGAATACGAGCAGTACTTC. This translates into CASSLQGMGEYEQYF.

This chain uses TRBV19 with TRBJ2-7; D is possibly TRBD1 (6 bases). The germline V gene has CDR1 LNHDA and CDR2 SQIVND (reference sequence). V was pared by 5 bases and J by 2 bases, with 13 bases between. The CDR3 loop spans 14 amino acids. CDR3 residues: CASSGAAGAYEQYF. The CDR3 DNA is TGTGCCAGTAGTGGAGCTGCAGGGGCCTACGAGCAGTACTTC.

The gene calls are TRBV2 and TRBJ1-1; D is unresolved. V lost 6 bases and J 4 bases, leaving 12 bases between the germline ends. The germline V gene encodes CDR1 SNHLY and CDR2 FYNNEI. CDR3 size: 13 residues. The CDR3 is CASRSGAVTEAFF. The CDR3 DNA sequence: TGTGCCAGCAGGTCCGGAGCGGTCACTGAAGCTTTCTTT.

The chain is built from TRBV6-6 and TRBJ1-1; weak D call: TRBD1 (5 bases). Trimming took 0 bases from V and 4 from J, leaving 9 bases between them. Germline CDR1 is MNHNY and CDR2 is SVGAGI (reference sequence). The CDR3 covers 14 residues. CDR3 DNA sequence: TGTGCCAGCAGTTACTCACAGGCGAGCACTGAAGCTTTCTTT. It encodes CASSYSQASTEAFF.

Here the CDR3 reads CASSLTSQGAQYF. For the CDR3, the DNA is TGTGCCAGCAGCTTAACGAGCCAAGGGGCCCAGTACTTC. The chain carries TRBV7-7 and TRBJ2-5, with a possible D match to TRBD1 (5 bases). Germline V gives CDR1 SSHAT, CDR2 FNYEAQ (reference sequence). CDR3 length: 13 residues. V was trimmed by 2 bases and J by 9 bases, leaving 13 bases between them.

This clone came up a few times. The chain has TRBV6-5 and TRBJ1-1, with 7 bases fitting TRBD1. The CDR3 has 14 residues. V shed 7 bases, J shed 5 bases, and the junction held 10 bases outside the gene matches. Germline V gene lookup returns CDR1 MNHEY and CDR2 SVGAGI. CDR3 sequence: CASNPMQGGTEAFF. CDR3 DNA sequence: TGTGCCAGCAATCCGATGCAGGGGGGAACTGAAGCTTTCTTT.

This rearrangement joins TRBV6-1 to TRBJ1-2, with D possibly being TRBD1 (6 bases). Germline V gene lookup returns CDR1 MNHNS and CDR2 SASEGT. V gave up 3 bases and J gave up 5 bases, with 13 bases separating them. The length of the CDR3 is 14 residues. This CDR3 reads CASSDSGGRYGYTF. In nucleotides, the CDR3 is TGTGCCAGCAGTGATTCGGGGGGCCGGTATGGCTACACCTTC.

The chain is built from TRBV5-1 and TRBJ1-4; the match to TRBD1 covers 8 bases. The germline gives CDR1 SGHRS, CDR2 YFSETQ. The CDR3 is 16 residues long. The ends lost 0 bases at V and 7 bases at J; junction bases unmatched: 8. The CDR3 DNA reads as TGCGCCAGCAGCTTGGATCACGGACAGGGAGGTGAAAAACTGTTTTTT. It encodes CASSLDHGQGGEKLFF.

This clone has more than one count but fewer than ten. This chain joins TRBV11-2 and TRBJ2-1, with a possible D match to TRBD1 (5 bases). CDR3 size: 16 residues. Germline CDR1 and CDR2: SGHAT and FQNNGV. V lost 2 bases, J lost 0 bases, and 11 bases lay in between. CDR3 region: CASSLNRQSSYNEQFF. In DNA, the CDR3 is TGTGCCAGCAGCTTAAACAGGCAAAGCTCCTACAATGAGCAGTTCTTC.

V and J are TRBV28 and TRBJ2-2; 8 bases match TRBD1. Losses at the gene ends were 5 bases for V and 5 bases for J; bases not matched to a gene: 10. The length of the CDR3 is 16 residues. Germline CDR1 and CDR2: MDHEN and SYDVKM. CDR3 DNA sequence: TGTGCCAGCAGTGCCTCGACAGGGGATTGGACCGGGGAGCTGTTTTTT. Its translation: CASSASTGDWTGELFF.

A few counts support this clone. This CDR3 reads CASSYRRVGTEAFF. CDR3 DNA: TGTGCCAGCAGTTACCGGCGGGTCGGCACTGAAGCTTTCTTT. J is TRBJ1-1 and V is TRBV6-5; D uncertain. V was pared by 2 bases and J by 4 bases, with 11 bases between. The length of the CDR3 is 14 residues. Germline values: CDR1 MNHEY, CDR2 SVGAGI.

V usage is TRBV3-1 (or the pseudogene TRBV3-2) and J usage is TRBJ1-5; D might be TRBD1 (6 bases). The length of the CDR3 is 13 residues. Per the germline V gene, CDR1 is LGHDT and CDR2 is YNNKEL (reference sequence). Trimming shortened V by 3 bases and J by 7 bases, and 10 bases separated the two germline ends. The CDR3 reads CASSHRGGQPQHF. The DNA of the CDR3 is TGTGCCAGCAGCCACAGGGGCGGCCAGCCCCAGCATTTT.

At least ten counts were recorded for this clone. The chain uses TRBV3-1 (or the pseudogene TRBV3-2) and TRBJ1-2; perhaps TRBD1 as D (5 bases). Germline CDR1 LGHDT, CDR2 YNNKEL (reference sequence). The CDR3 is 13 amino acids. Trimming took off 0 bases at V and 8 bases at J, with 10 bases between the two ends. In DNA, the CDR3 is TGTGCCAGCAGCCAAGAACAGGTCGGAGGCTACACCTTC. Translating it yields CASSQEQVGGYTF.